The clone carrying this T cell receptor (beta chain) was counted at least ten times. What it binds is not known. What was amplified from RNA transcripts were TCR beta CDR3 regions. The primer set for the first-round RT-PCR of the TCR CDR3 was HTBI. TCRdb recomputed calls from the multiplex PCR reads with MiXCR, one row per CDR3 protein. The profile shows about 400,000 distinct CDR3 sequences, under 15% of them singletons. Germline assignment: CDR1 SGHTA and CDR2 FQGNSA. The V gene end was trimmed by 5 bases and the J gene end by 9 bases; junction bases not matched to a gene: 16. There are 16 residues in the CDR3. Patients having uncontrolled infection, another autoimmune disease, pregnancy or lactation were not included. This sample was taken from a study of T cells in Graves' hyperthyroidism and ophthalmopathy. The study, taken as a whole, reports: Researchers found most expanded thyroid clonotypes above 0.001 in blood as well. Patients with ophthalmopathy were separated from those with stable hyperthyroidism by a 13 V-J model.

This TCR derives from a woman aged 25 to 45 with Graves' hyperthyroidism. Sequencing was performed on blood. The chain couples TRBV7-2 to TRBJ2-1; 7 bases line up with TRBD2. As DNA, the CDR3 is TGTGCCAGCAGCCCAAGTGGGTGGGCCCCGGGGGGTGAGCAGTTCTTC. The encoded protein is CASSPSGWAPGGEQFF.